Listed here are 9 T cell receptor beta chains from one sample, sequenced in a study of cytomegalovirus exposure and HLA in healthy donors. Both 60 Vbeta primers and 13 Jbeta primers went into the PCR. Only in-frame clones appear in the TCRdb table, and some are missing; sequencing was by immunoSEQ multiplex PCR. Of under 200,000 clones in the sample, 70% to 80% are singletons; the top ten hold less than 2.5%. The material sequenced was PBMCs. Receptors were obtained from a woman between 45 and 65 years old in good health and CMV-seronegative.

The chain joins TRBV6-4 to TRBJ2-3; TRBD1 aligns across 8 bases. Looked up from germline, CDR1 is MRHNA and CDR2 is SNTAGT. V trimming: 2 bases; J trimming: 14 bases; junction bases outside the gene matches: 12. CDR3 size: 14 residues. The CDR3 here is CASSDRPGQGAPYF. The CDR3 region has the DNA TGTGCCAGCAGTGACCGACCGGGGCAGGGGGCCCCGTATTTT.

V gene TRBV7-2 combines with J gene TRBJ2-3, with D tentatively TRBD1 (5 bases). Germline V gene sequence: CDR1 SGHTA, CDR2 FQGNSA. The V end was cut by 2 bases, the J end by 5 bases, with 17 bases between. The CDR3 contains 16 residues. The CDR3 DNA reads as TGTGCCAGCAGCTTAAAAACAGGCCACGGTATAGATACGCAGTATTTT. Translation gives CASSLKTGHGIDTQYF.

The chain joins TRBV4-2 to TRBJ1-4, with unresolved D. The CDR3 covers 16 residues. V lost 0 bases, J lost 4 bases, and 12 bases lay in between. Germline V lookup: CDR1 LGHNA, CDR2 YNFKEQ. The CDR3 region has the DNA TGTGCCAGCAGCCAAGAAGTCCCCAGAGGTAATGAAAAACTGTTTTTT. Translated: CASSQEVPRGNEKLFF.

The rearrangement uses TRBV7-9 and TRBJ2-1; TRBD2 aligns across 8 bases. Germline lookup yields CDR1 SEHNR and CDR2 FQNEAQ (reference sequence). This CDR3 spans 16 amino acids. After removal of 5 bases from V and 8 bases from J, the junction contained 14 bases not matched to a gene. In DNA, the CDR3 is TGTGCCAGCAGCCCCGGGGGGGGACTAGGTTTGCATGAGCAGTTCTTC. This sequence encodes CASSPGGGLGLHEQFF.

The rearrangement links TRBV7-2 to TRBJ2-1; perhaps TRBD2 as D (6 bases). The CDR3 runs 16 residues. Trimming took 7 bases from V and 0 from J, leaving 16 bases between them. The V gene's germline CDR1 is SGHTA and CDR2 FQGNSA. DNA of the CDR3: TGTGCCAGCAACTCGGACGGACTAAGCTCCTACAATGAGCAGTTCTTC. This translates into CASNSDGLSSYNEQFF.

The chain uses TRBV28 and TRBJ2-1; weak D call: TRBD1 (7 bases). V lost 6 bases, J lost 4 bases, and 19 bases lay in between. The CDR3 length is 16 residues. In germline, CDR1 is MDHEN, CDR2 SYDVKM. CDR3 DNA sequence: TGTGCCAGCAGCCACTCCCCGCCAGGGGGGTACAATGAGCAGTTCTTC. It encodes CASSHSPPGGYNEQFF.

The chain employs TRBV7-2 and TRBJ2-7; 7 nucleotides agree with TRBD1. In germline, CDR1 is SGHTA, CDR2 FQGNSA. V trimming: 3 bases; J trimming: 2 bases; junction bases outside the gene matches: 7. The CDR3 has 15 amino acids. Here the CDR3 reads CASSFQGVPTYEQYF. Here the CDR3 DNA reads TGTGCCAGCAGCTTTCAGGGGGTACCAACCTACGAGCAGTACTTC.

The count of this clone is one. The gene calls are TRBV5-1 and TRBJ2-7, with 9 bases matching TRBD1. Per the germline V gene, CDR1 is SGHRS and CDR2 is YFSETQ. After removal of 3 bases from V and 7 bases from J, the junction contained 8 bases not matched to a gene. CDR3 length equals 14 residues. The CDR3 bases are TGCGCCAGCAGCTCGGGGACAGGGAGGTCGGAGCAGTACTTC. Translating it yields CASSSGTGRSEQYF.

This chain connects TRBV6-5 to TRBJ1-6; 7 bases match TRBD1. Germline values: CDR1 MNHEY, CDR2 SVGAGI. There are 16 residues in the CDR3. V was pared by 4 bases and J by 10 bases, with 13 bases of the junction left unmatched. DNA of the CDR3: TGTGCCAGCAGTTTCCTAGACGGGACAGTCAGCTCACCCCTCCACTTT. Its translation: CASSFLDGTVSSPLHF.